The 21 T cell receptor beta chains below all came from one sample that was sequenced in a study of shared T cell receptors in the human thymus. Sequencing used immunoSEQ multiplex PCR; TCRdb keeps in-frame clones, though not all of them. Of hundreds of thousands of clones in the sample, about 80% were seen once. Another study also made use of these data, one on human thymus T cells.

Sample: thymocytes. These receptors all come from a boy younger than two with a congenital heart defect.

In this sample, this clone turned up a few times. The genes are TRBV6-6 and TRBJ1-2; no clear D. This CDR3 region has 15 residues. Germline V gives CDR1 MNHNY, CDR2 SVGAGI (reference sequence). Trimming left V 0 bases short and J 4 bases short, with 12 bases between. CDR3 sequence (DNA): TGTGCCAGCAGTTACTCGATCGCGAACAGCTATGGCTACACCTTC. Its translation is CASSYSIANSYGYTF.

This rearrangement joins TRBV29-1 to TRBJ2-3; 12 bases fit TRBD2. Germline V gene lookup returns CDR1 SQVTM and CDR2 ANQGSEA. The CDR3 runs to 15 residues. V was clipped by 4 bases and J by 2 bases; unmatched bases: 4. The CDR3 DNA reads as TGCAGCGTTGCTGGACTAGCGGGGCTCACAGATACGCAGTATTTT. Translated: CSVAGLAGLTDTQYF.

The CDR3: CASSLVVGLADYEQYF. The CDR3 DNA reads TGCGCCAGCAGCTTGGTGGTGGGACTAGCGGACTACGAGCAGTACTTC. This chain uses TRBV5-1 with TRBJ2-7, with 11 bases identical to TRBD2. The length of the CDR3 is 16 residues. V was clipped by 0 bases and J by 3 bases; unmatched bases: 5. Germline V gene lookup returns CDR1 SGHRS and CDR2 YFSETQ.

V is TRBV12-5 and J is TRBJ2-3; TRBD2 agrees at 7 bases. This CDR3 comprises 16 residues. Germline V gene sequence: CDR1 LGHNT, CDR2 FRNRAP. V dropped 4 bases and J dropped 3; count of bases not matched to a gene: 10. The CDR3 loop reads CASGSRQREGTDTQYF. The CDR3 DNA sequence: TGTGCTAGTGGTTCCCGTCAGCGGGAAGGTACAGATACGCAGTATTTT.

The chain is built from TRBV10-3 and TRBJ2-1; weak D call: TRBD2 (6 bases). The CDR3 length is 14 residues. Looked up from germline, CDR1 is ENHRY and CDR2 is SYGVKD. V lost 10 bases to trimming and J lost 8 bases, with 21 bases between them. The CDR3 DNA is TGTGCCACCCGGCGGGGCGAACCTTCCCATGAGCAGTTCTTC. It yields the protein CATRRGEPSHEQFF.

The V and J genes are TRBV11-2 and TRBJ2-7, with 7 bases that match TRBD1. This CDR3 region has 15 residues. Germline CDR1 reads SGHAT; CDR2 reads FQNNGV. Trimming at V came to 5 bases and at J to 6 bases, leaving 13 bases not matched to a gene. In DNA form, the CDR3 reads TGTGCCAGCAGCGAAAAAAGGGACAGAGTCACCGAGCAGTACTTC. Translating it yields CASSEKRDRVTEQYF.

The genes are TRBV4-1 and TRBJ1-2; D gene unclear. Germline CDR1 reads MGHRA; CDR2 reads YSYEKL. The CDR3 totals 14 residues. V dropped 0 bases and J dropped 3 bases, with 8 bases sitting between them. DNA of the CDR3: TGCGCCAGCAGCCAAGACGTTCCTCACTATGGCTACACCTTC. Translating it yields CASSQDVPHYGYTF.

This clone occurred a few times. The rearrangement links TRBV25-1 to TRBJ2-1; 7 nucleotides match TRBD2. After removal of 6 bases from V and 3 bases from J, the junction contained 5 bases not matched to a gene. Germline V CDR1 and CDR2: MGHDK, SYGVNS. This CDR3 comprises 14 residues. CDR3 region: CASSLGEGYNEQFF. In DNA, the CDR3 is TGTGCCAGCAGCCTCGGGGAGGGCTACAATGAGCAGTTCTTC. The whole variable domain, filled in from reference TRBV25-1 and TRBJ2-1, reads EADIYQTPRYLVIGTGKKITLECSQTMGHDKMYWYQQDPGMELHLIHYSYGVNSTEKGDLSSESTVSRIRTEHFPLTLESARPSHTSQYLCASSLGEGYNEQFFGPGTRLTVL.

The CDR3: CASSHQLVGDNGYTF. In nucleotides, the CDR3 is TGCGCCAGCAGCCATCAACTTGTCGGGGACAATGGCTACACCTTC. The chain carries TRBV4-3 and TRBJ1-2, with D tentatively TRBD1 (6 bases). Trimming pared 3 bases from V and 6 bases from J, leaving 17 bases between. The CDR3 extends over 15 amino acids. Germline CDR1 is LGHNA and CDR2 is YSLEER.

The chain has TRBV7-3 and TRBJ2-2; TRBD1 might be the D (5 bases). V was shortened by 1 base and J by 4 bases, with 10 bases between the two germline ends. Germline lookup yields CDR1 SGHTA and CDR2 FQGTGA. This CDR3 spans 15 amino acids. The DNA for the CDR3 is TGTGCCAGCAGCTTAAACGGCAGGGCCACCGGGGAGCTGTTTTTT. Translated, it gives CASSLNGRATGELFF.

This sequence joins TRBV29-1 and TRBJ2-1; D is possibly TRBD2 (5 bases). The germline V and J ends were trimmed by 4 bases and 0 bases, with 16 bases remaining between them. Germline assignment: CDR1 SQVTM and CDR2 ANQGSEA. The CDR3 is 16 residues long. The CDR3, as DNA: TGCAGCGTTGTATCGGTTCCGGGAAGCTCCTACAATGAGCAGTTCTTC. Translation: CSVVSVPGSSYNEQFF.

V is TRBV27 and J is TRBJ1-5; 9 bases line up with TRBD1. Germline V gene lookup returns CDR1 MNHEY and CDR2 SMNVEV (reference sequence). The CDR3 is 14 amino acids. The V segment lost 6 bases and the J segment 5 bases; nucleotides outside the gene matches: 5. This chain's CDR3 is CASSNRGLDQPQHF. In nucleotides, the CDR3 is TGTGCCAGCAGCAACAGGGGGCTGGATCAGCCCCAGCATTTT.

The CDR3 spells CASSTTGTEDGYTF. CDR3 nucleotide sequence: TGTGCCAGCAGTACGACAGGGACAGAGGATGGCTACACCTTC. The rearrangement uses TRBV6-5 and TRBJ1-2; 7 positions agree with TRBD1. V trimming: 5 bases; J trimming: 6 bases; junction bases outside the gene matches: 9. There are 14 residues in the CDR3. From germline, CDR1 is MNHEY and CDR2 SVGAGI.

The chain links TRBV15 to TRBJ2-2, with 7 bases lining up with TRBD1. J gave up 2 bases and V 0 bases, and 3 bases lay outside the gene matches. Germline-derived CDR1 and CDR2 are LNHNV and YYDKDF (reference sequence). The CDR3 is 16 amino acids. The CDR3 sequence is CATSREDRANTGELFF. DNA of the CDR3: TGTGCCACCAGCAGAGAAGACAGGGCTAACACCGGGGAGCTGTTTTTT.

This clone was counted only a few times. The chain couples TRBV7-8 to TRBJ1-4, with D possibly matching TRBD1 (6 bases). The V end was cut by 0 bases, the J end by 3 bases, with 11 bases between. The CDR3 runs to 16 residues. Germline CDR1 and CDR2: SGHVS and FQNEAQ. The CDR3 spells CASSLALGGSNEKLFF. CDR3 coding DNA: TGTGCCAGCAGCTTAGCGCTTGGGGGCTCTAATGAAAAACTGTTTTTT.

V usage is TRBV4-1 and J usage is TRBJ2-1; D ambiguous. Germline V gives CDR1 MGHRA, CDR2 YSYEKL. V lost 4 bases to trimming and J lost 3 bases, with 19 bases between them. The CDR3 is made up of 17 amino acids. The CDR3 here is CASSPPGLEKDYNEQFF. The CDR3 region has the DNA TGCGCCAGCAGCCCCCCTGGTTTGGAGAAGGACTACAATGAGCAGTTCTTC.

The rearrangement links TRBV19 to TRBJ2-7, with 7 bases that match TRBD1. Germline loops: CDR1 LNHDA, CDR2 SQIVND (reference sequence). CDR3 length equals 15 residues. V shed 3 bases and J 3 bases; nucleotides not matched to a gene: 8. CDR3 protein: CASSMGTASFYEQYF. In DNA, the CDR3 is TGTGCCAGTAGTATGGGGACAGCATCTTTCTACGAGCAGTACTTC.

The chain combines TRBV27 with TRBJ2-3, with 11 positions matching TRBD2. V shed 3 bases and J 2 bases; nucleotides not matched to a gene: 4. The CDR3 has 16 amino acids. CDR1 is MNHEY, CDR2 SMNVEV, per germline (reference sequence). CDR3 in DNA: TGTGCCAGCAGTTTGGGGGGACTAGCGGTCACAGATACGCAGTATTTT. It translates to CASSLGGLAVTDTQYF.

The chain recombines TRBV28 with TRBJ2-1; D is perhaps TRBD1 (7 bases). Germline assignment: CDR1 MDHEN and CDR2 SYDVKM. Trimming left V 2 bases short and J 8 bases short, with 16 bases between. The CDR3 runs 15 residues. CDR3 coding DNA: TGTGCCAGCAGTTTAGACAGGGCAGGGGGGTATGAGCAGTTCTTC. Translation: CASSLDRAGGYEQFF.

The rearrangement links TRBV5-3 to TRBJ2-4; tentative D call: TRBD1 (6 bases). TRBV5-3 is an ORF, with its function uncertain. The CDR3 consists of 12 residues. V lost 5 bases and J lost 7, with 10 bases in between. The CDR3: CARRTDRNIQYF. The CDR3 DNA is TGTGCCAGAAGAACCGACAGGAACATTCAGTACTTC.

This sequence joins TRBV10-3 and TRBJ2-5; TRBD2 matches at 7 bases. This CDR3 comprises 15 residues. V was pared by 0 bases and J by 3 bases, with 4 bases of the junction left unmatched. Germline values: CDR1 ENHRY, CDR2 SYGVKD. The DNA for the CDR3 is TGTGCCATCAGTGAGTCGTGGGGGGGAGAAGAGACCCAGTACTTC. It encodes CAISESWGGEETQYF.